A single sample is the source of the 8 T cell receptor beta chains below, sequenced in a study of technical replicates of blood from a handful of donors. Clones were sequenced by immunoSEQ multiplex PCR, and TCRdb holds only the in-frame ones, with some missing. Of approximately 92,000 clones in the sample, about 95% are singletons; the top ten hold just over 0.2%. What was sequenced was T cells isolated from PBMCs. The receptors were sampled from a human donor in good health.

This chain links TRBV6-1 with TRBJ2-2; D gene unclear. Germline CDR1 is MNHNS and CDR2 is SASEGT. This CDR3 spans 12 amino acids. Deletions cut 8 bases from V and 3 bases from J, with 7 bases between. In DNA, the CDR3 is TGTGCCAGCCGTCAGGACACCGGGGAGCTGTTTTTT. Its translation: CASRQDTGELFF.

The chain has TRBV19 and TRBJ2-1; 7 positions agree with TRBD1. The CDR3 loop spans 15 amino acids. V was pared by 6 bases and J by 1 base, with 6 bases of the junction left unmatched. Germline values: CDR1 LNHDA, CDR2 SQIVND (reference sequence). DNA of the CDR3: TGTGCCAGTAGATACAGGGGCGGGTCCTACAATGAGCAGTTCTTC. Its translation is CASRYRGGSYNEQFF.

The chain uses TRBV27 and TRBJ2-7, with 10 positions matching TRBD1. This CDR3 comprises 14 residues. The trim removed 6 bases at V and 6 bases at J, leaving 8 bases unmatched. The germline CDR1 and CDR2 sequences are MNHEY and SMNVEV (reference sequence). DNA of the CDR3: TGTGCCAGCAGACTGACAGGGGGCAAGGTCGAGCAGTACTTC. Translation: CASRLTGGKVEQYF.

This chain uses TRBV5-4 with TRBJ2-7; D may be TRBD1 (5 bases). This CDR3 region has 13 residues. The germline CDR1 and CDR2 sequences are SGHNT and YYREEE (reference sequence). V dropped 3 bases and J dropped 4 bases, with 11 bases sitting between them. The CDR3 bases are TGTGCCAGCAGCTCAAACCCAGGGTACGAGCAGTACTTC. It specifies CASSSNPGYEQYF.

As DNA, the CDR3 is TGTGCCAGCAGCCTCCGGGATGACTACGAGCAGTACTTC. This gives the protein CASSLRDDYEQYF. The chain carries TRBV7-9 and TRBJ2-7; D might be TRBD2 (5 bases). With 5 bases removed from V and 3 bases from J, the gap between germline ends came to 11 bases. The CDR3 covers 13 residues. Germline CDR1 and CDR2: SEHNR and FQNEAQ (reference sequence).

CDR3 DNA sequence: TGTGCCAGCTCACCGCCTGGTCGGGGGGGAGCCTACGAGCAGTACTTC. This sequence encodes CASSPPGRGGAYEQYF. This chain uses TRBV18 with TRBJ2-7; 8 bases align to TRBD2. Unmatched junction bases numbered 9, after V lost 3 bases and J lost 2 bases. Germline V lookup: CDR1 KGHSH, CDR2 LQKENI. The CDR3 consists of 16 residues.

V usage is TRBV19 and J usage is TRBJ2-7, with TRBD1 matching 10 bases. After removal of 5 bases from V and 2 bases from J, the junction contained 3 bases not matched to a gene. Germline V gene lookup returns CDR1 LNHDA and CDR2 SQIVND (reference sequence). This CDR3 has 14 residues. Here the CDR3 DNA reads TGTGCCAGTAGTCCCGGACAGGGGGCCTACGAGCAGTACTTC. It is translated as CASSPGQGAYEQYF.

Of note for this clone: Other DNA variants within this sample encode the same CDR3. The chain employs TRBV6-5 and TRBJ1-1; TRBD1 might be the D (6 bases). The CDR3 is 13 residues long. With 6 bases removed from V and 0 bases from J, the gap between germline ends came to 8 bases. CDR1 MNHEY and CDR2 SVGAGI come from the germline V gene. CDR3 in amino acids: CASRDRMNTEAFF. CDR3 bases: TGTGCCAGCAGGGACAGAATGAACACTGAAGCTTTCTTT.